Detailed here is one TCR beta chain. Its antigen remains unknown. V was shortened by 5 bases and J by 5 bases, with 16 bases between the two germline ends. Germline CDR1 reads MDHEN; CDR2 reads SYDVKM. The CDR3 runs 15 residues. The source of the sample is a study of T cell responses to AZD1222 COVID-19 vaccine. Produced via immunoSEQ multiplex PCR; TCRdb's table is partial and in-frame only. The top ten hold 1% to 1.5% of the sample, which has 180,000 or so clones, 92% seen once. Study observations and caveats: Elevations in Spike-specific TCR breadth and depth followed administration of two AZD1222 doses.

The sequencing used peripheral blood, collected 28 days after the second AZD1222 dose. The origin of this receptor is an adult who received the AZD1222 COVID-19 vaccine. This sequence joins TRBV28 and TRBJ1-5; D is uncertain. This chain's CDR3 is CASSDPGGLDQPQHF. In DNA form, the CDR3 reads TGTGCCAGCAGTGATCCGGGAGGTTTGGATCAGCCCCAGCATTTT.